The rows below give T cell receptor beta chains drawn from one sample of a study of tumor T cells in aggressive B-cell lymphoma. Produced via immunoSEQ multiplex PCR; TCRdb's table is partial and in-frame only. Of about 5,600 clones in the sample, about 68% were seen once. The specimen was tumor tissue. The receptors were sampled from an adult with diffuse large B cell lymphoma. Both conserved end residues are part of each CDR3. Fields, in order: D gene, clone size, J gene, V gene, CDR3 DNA, CDR3 protein. D genes are given only for firm matches. The size field is filled for only some rows; it gives once, few, many or a size class.

d_call: TRBD1; clone_size: .; j_call: TRBJ1-2; v_call: TRBV2; cdr3_nt: TGTGCCAGCAGTGAGACAGGGCAGGGCTATGGCTACACCTTC; cdr3_aa: CASSETGQGYGYTF
d_call: .; clone_size: .; j_call: TRBJ1-1; v_call: TRBV27; cdr3_nt: TGTGCCAGCAGTTTATGGTCAGGGAACACTGAAGCTTTCTTT; cdr3_aa: CASSLWSGNTEAFF
d_call: TRBD1; clone_size: .; j_call: TRBJ2-7; v_call: TRBV2; cdr3_nt: TGTGCCAGCAGGTCCCGGGACAGGGTCTTCTTCAACTACGAGCAGTACTTC; cdr3_aa: CASRSRDRVFFNYEQYF
d_call: .; clone_size: .; j_call: TRBJ1-1; v_call: TRBV7-9; cdr3_nt: TGTGCCAGCAGCTTCGGGGGGACTGAAACTTTCTTT; cdr3_aa: CASSFGGTETFF
d_call: TRBD1; clone_size: .; j_call: TRBJ2-2; v_call: TRBV7-7; cdr3_nt: TGTGCTAGCAGCCTGACAGGGGTCGACTCGAACACCGGGGAGCTGTTTTTT; cdr3_aa: CASSLTGVDSNTGELFF
d_call: TRBD2; clone_size: .; j_call: TRBJ2-5; v_call: TRBV7-7; cdr3_nt: TGTGCTAGCAGCTTAGCGAGCGGGAGCGAGACCCAGCACTTC; cdr3_aa: CASSLASGSETQHF
d_call: TRBD1; clone_size: .; j_call: TRBJ1-1; v_call: TRBV14; cdr3_nt: TGTGCCAGCAGCCAAGTATACAGGGGAAACACTGAAGCTTTCTTT; cdr3_aa: CASSQVYRGNTEAFF
d_call: .; clone_size: .; j_call: TRBJ2-6; v_call: TRBV11-2; cdr3_nt: TGTGCCAGCAGCAATTCAGGGTCTGGGGCCAACGTCCTGACTTTC; cdr3_aa: CASSNSGSGANVLTF
d_call: .; clone_size: few; j_call: TRBJ1-3; v_call: TRBV19; cdr3_nt: TGTGCCAGTAGTATAGGGTCCGGGATTGGCAACACCATATATTTT; cdr3_aa: CASSIGSGIGNTIYF
d_call: TRBD2; clone_size: few; j_call: TRBJ2-3; v_call: TRBV4-3; cdr3_nt: TGCGCCAGCAGCCATTCCGGACTAGGCACGCAGTATTTT; cdr3_aa: CASSHSGLGTQYF
d_call: TRBD2; clone_size: few; j_call: TRBJ2-2; v_call: TRBV5-6; cdr3_nt: TGTGCCAGCAGCTTGGGGGGGGGACCGCCGGTGCTGTTTTTT; cdr3_aa: CASSLGGGPPVLFF